This TCR beta chain was sequenced in a study of persistence of HIV-infected CD4 T cells. General study results and limits: TCRbeta richness was lower in CMV- and Gag-responding cells than in anti-CD3/anti-CD28-responding cells.

This was the immunoSEQ version 4 assay in survey mode. The protocol was immunoSEQ multiplex PCR, while the TCRdb copy is restricted to in-frame clones and leaves out a portion. The table records about 45,000 clones, 85% to 90% of them present only once. CDR3 length: 14 residues. V was trimmed by 6 bases and J by 0 bases, leaving 6 bases between them. Germline assignment: CDR1 LNHDA and CDR2 SQIVND (reference sequence). A note on this clone: The antigen remains unidentified.

Anti-CD3/anti-CD28 beads served as a nonspecific positive control stimulus. Sorting of responding CD4+ T cells relied on upregulated CD40 ligand together with CD69. This receptor was obtained from an adult woman with HIV who was CMV-seropositive. The sample was CD4+ T cells sorted from PBMCs after roughly 18-hour stimulation, taken from a patient who received antiretroviral therapy. The chain uses TRBV19 and TRBJ2-6; D not resolved. The CDR3: CASRVVSGANVLTF. The DNA for the CDR3 is TGTGCCAGTAGAGTAGTCTCTGGGGCCAACGTCCTGACTTTC.